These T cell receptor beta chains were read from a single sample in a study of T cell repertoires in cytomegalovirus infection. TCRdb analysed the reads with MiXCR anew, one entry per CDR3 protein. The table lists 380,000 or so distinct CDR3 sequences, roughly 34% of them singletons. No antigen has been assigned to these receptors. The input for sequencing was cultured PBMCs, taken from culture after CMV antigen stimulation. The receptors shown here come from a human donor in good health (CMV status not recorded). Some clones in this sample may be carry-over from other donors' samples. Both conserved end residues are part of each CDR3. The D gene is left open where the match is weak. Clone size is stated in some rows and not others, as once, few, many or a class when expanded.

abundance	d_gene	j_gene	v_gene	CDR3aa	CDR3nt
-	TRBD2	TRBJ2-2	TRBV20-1	CSARPTLAGAGELFF	TGCAGTGCTAGACCCACCCTAGCGGGAGCCGGGGAGCTGTTTTTT
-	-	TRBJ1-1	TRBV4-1	CASSPRVVNTEAFF	TGCGCCAGCAGCCCCCGGGTCGTAAACACTGAAGCTTTCTTT
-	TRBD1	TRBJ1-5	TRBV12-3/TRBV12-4	CASSGQGAWSQPQHF	TGTGCCAGCAGCGGACAGGGCGCTTGGAGTCAGCCCCAGCATTTT
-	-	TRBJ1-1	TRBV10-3	CAIKRGEEAFF	TGTGCCATCAAGAGAGGAGAAGAAGCTTTCTTT
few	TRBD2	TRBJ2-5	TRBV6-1	CASSGRGVETQYF	TGTGCCAGCAGTGGTCGGGGGGTTGAGACCCAGTACTTC
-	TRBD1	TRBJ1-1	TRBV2	CASSERTRGVTMNTEAFF	TGTGCCAGCAGTGAAAGGACCAGGGGGGTTACGATGAACACTGAAGCTTTCTTT
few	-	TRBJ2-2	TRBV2	CASSRITGDAGELFF	TGTGCCAGCAGTCGCATCACGGGAGACGCCGGGGAGCTGTTTTTT
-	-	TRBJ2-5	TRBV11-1	CASSLGFPEETQYF	TGTGCCAGCAGCTTGGGGTTTCCCGAAGAGACCCAGTACTTC
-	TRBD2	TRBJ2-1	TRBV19	CASSPVAPLAGVEQFF	TGTGCCAGTAGCCCCGTAGCCCCGCTAGCGGGAGTTGAGCAGTTCTTC
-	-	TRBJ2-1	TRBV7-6	CASSPRTVSRVRGEQFF	TGTGCCAGCAGCCCCCGGACAGTCTCTCGAGTGAGGGGTGAGCAGTTCTTC
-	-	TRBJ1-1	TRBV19	CASSIRGGRTPSEAFF	TGTGCCAGTAGTATAAGGGGGGGCCGGACCCCCTCTGAAGCTTTCTTT
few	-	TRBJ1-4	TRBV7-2	CASSPPSARKLFF	TGTGCCAGCAGCCCTCCCTCGGCTCGAAAACTGTTTTTT
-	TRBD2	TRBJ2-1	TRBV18	CASSPFFRLAGEEQFF	TGTGCCAGCTCACCATTCTTTCGACTAGCGGGAGAAGAGCAGTTCTTC
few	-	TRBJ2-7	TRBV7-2	CASSFLDSYEQYF	TGTGCCAGCAGCTTTTTAGACAGTTACGAGCAGTACTTC
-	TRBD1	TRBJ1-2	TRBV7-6	CASSLVGQGMIYGYTF	TGTGCCAGCAGCTTGGTCGGACAGGGAATGATCTATGGCTACACCTTC
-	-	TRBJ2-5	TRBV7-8	CASSFSEIQETQYF	TGTGCCAGCAGCTTTTCAGAAATCCAAGAGACCCAGTACTTC
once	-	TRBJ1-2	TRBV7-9	CASSSQGLFYGYTF	TGTGCCAGCAGCTCCCAAGGACTCTTCTATGGCTACACCTTC
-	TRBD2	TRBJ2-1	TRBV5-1	CASSKTLAGGPNEQFF	TGCGCCAGCAGCAAGACACTAGCGGGAGGGCCAAATGAGCAGTTCTTC
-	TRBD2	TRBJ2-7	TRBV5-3	CASSRTGGGYEQYF	TGTGCCAGCAGCCGGACGGGAGGAGGCTACGAGCAGTACTTC
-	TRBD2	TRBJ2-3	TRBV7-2	CASSSNVLAGVTDTQYF	TGTGCCAGCAGCTCAAACGTCCTAGCGGGGGTCACAGATACGCAGTATTTT
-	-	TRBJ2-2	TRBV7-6	CASSNRDGTGELFF	TGTGCCAGCAGCAACCGGGACGGCACCGGGGAGCTGTTTTTT
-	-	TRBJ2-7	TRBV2	CASSKAGQDYEQYF	TGTGCCAGCAGCAAAGCGGGACAGGACTACGAGCAGTACTTC
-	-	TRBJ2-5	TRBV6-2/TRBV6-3	CASTNTETQYF	TGTGCCAGCACCAACACTGAGACCCAGTACTTC
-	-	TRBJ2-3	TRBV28	CASSLTSPRTDTQYF	TGTGCCAGCAGCCTTACATCCCCCCGCACAGATACGCAGTATTTT
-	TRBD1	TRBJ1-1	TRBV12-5	CASGSPGQGNTEAFF	TGTGCTAGTGGTTCCCCCGGACAGGGGAACACTGAAGCTTTCTTT
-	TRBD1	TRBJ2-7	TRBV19	CASSSQGGGQGFYEQYF	TGTGCCAGTAGTTCTCAAGGCGGAGGACAGGGCTTCTACGAGCAGTACTTC
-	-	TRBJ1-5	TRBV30	CAWSEQSNQPQHF	TGTGCCTGGAGTGAACAAAGCAATCAGCCCCAGCATTTT
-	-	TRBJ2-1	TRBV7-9	CASSLNPSRQYNEQFF	TGTGCCAGCAGCTTAAACCCTAGCAGACAGTACAATGAGCAGTTCTTC
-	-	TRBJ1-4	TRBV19	CASNSDATNEKLFF	TGTGCCAGTAATTCAGACGCAACTAATGAAAAACTGTTTTTT
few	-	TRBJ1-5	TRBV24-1	CATSERWGQPQHF	TGTGCCACCAGTGAGAGGTGGGGTCAGCCCCAGCATTTT
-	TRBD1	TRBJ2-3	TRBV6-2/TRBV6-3	CASSFGQGHADTQYF	TGTGCCAGCAGTTTTGGACAGGGGCACGCAGATACGCAGTATTTT
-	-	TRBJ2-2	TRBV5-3	CASSPSPGELFF	TGTGCCAGCAGCCCGAGCCCCGGGGAGCTGTTTTTT
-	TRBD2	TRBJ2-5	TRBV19	CASSPGLAGGPAQYF	TGTGCCAGTAGTCCCGGACTAGCGGGAGGTCCCGCCCAGTACTTC
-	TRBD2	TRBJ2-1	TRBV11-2	CASSLGSSGNYEQFF	TGTGCCAGCAGCTTAGGGTCTAGCGGGAACTATGAGCAGTTCTTC
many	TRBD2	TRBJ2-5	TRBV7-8	CASSLGARGAGVAQETQYF	TGTGCCAGCAGCTTAGGGGCCCGGGGAGCGGGAGTGGCTCAAGAGACCCAGTACTTC
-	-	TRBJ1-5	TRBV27	CASRISGLSSQPQHF	TGTGCCAGCAGGATTTCAGGGTTGAGTAGTCAGCCCCAGCATTTT
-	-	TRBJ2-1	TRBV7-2	CASSSMGVRGEQFF	TGTGCCAGCAGCTCCATGGGGGTAAGAGGTGAGCAGTTCTTC